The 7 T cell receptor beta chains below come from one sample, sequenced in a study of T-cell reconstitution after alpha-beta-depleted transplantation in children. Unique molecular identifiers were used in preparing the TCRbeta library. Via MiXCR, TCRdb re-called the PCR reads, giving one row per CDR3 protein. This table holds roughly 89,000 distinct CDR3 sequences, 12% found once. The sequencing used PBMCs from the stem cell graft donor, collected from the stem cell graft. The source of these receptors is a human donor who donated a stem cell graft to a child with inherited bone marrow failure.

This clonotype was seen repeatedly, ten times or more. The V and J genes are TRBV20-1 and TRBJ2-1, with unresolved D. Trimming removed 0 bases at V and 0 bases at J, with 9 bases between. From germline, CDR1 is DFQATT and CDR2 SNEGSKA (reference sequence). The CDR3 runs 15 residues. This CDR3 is CSARDFSSSYNEQFF. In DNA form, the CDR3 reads TGCAGTGCTAGAGATTTTAGTAGCTCCTACAATGAGCAGTTCTTC.

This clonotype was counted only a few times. The CDR3: CASSHMGQGVYEQYF. Written as DNA, the CDR3 is TGTGCCAGCAGCCACATGGGACAGGGGGTCTACGAGCAGTACTTC. V usage is TRBV7-2 and J usage is TRBJ2-7, with 11 bases aligning to TRBD1. Trimming took 5 bases from V and 3 from J; bases not matched to a gene: 6. This CDR3 comprises 15 residues. Germline V CDR1 and CDR2: SGHTA, FQGNSA.

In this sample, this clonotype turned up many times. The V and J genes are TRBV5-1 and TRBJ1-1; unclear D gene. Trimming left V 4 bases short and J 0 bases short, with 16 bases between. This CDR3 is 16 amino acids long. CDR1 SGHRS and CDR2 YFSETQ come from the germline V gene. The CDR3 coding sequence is TGCGCCAGCAGCCCCAAAGTCACGGGGTTGAACACTGAAGCTTTCTTT. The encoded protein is CASSPKVTGLNTEAFF.

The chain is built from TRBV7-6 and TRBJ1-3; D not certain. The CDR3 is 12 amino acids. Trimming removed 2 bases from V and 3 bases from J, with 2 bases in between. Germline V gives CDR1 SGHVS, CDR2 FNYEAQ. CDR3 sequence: CASSLIGNTIYF. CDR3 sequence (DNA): TGTGCCAGCAGCTTAATTGGAAACACCATATATTTT.

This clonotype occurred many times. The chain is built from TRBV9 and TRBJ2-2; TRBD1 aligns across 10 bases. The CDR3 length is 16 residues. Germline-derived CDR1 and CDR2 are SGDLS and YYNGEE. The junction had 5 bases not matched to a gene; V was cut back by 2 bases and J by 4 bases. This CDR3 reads CASSVRTGGGTGELFF. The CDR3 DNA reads TGTGCCAGCAGCGTCAGGACAGGGGGAGGCACCGGGGAGCTGTTTTTT.

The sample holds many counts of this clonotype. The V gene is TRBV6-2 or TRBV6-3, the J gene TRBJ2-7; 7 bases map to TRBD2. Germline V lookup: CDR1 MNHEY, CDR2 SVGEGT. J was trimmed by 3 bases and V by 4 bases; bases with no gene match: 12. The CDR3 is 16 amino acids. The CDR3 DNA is TGTGCCAGCAGTTCCCCCGGGATGGCGGGAGACTACGAGCAGTACTTC. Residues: CASSSPGMAGDYEQYF.

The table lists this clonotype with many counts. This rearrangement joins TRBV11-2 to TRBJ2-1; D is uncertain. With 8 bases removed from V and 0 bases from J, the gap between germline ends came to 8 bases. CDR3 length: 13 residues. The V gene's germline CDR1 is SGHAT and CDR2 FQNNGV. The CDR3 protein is CASRVSSYNEQFF. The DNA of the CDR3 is TGTGCCAGCCGGGTGAGCTCCTACAATGAGCAGTTCTTC.